This T cell receptor (beta chain) was sequenced in a study of shared clonotypes between healthy human individuals (dated by TCRdb to 2019 to 2021). Broadly, across the study: The cohort comprised a couple of women and a few men aged 18 to 49 years. Per donor, three plates each were used for CD4 naive and CD4 memory, two for CD8 naive, and one for CD8 memory. Per donor, leukapheresis produced somewhere between about 0.94 and 9.5 billion PBMCs. The study deeply sequenced blood TCR repertoires of 5 or 6 healthy adults to estimate repertoire size and the extent of clonotype sharing between individuals. To increase sequencing depth and limit assay-specific biases, TCR repertoire library preparation and sequencing were carried out by different laboratories using diverse techniques.

A word on this clone: No antigen is known for it. No quality values exist for individual bases; no much larger clone is one base distant. The same CDR3 also results from other DNA sequences found in this sample.

CDR1 SGHTA and CDR2 FQGTGA were looked up in the germline V gene. V is cut back by 3 bases and J by 0 bases, with 3 bases in the junction unmatched. Including the terminal cysteine and phenylalanine, the CDR3 comprises 15 residues. Only the CDR3 region is kept as DNA, spanning 45 bases read in frame from base 1. On the study overall, not on this receptor specifically: The genetic and exposure-history diversity represented was limited by the small number of donors. Clonotypes shared by all four sorted-subset donors showed higher generation probabilities than non-shared clonotypes. Pairwise subsampling indicated that sequencing depth was expected to affect the degree of clonotype sharing among donors. Naive subsets generally had larger estimated clonotype richness than memory subsets did. Rarefaction of sorted-subset datasets indicated incomplete sequencing despite the large sequencing depth. Only blood was sampled, and tissue TCR repertoires likely differ from those in blood. When a handful of donors were compared, the shared fraction of clonotypes was around 5% for naive CD4, around 3.6% for naive CD8, about 2.5% for memory CD4, and 0.35% to 0.5% for memory CD8.

TCR CDR3 regions were amplified from genomic DNA by multiplex PCR using the deep immunoSEQ assay. Extracted genomic DNA from each cell subset was distributed evenly across all wells of several immunoSEQ 96-well plates, and each plate was treated as a replicate. For sorted subsets, 150 to 250 ng of genomic DNA, equivalent to 25,000 to 35,000 T cell genomes, went into each replicate PCR. Purified libraries were measured with a Qubit 3.0 fluorometer, size-checked on a Bioanalyzer 2100, and measured again with the KAPA Library Quantification kit. A separate single-read 150-cycle Illumina NextSeq 550 flow cell was used to sequence each immunoSEQ 96-well plate. Under the source paper's analysis protocol: The immunoSEQ output contained only junctional sequences without quality scores, so filtering could not match that applied to full-length reads. To assign V/J genes and CDR3, sequences were annotated against IMGT germline references using PyIR, a Python wrapper for IgBLAST v1.9. Any read was removed if the V/J assignment was weak (E-value above 1e-6), the CDR3 was missing, or the read contained stop codons, out-of-frame junctions, or ambiguous translated residues. V3J clonotypes were defined as sequences sharing an identical inferred V gene, J gene, and CDR3 amino acid sequence. Percentage overlap between repertoires was calculated by dividing the number of shared unique clonotypes by the size of the smaller repertoire. Three approaches were used to assess repertoire richness: RTK rarefaction, the Chao1 estimator, and Recon v2.1 estimates of unobserved clonotypes. OLGA was used to compute generation probabilities for all TCRbeta clonotypes that the gDNA method yielded from a few donors. Drawn from immuneACCESS, this table holds only the in-frame rearrangements with V and J called that TCRdb kept. Clones are partly lost; checked studies trace under half to an unresolved V gene and leave the rest unexplained. V and J calls and clone size are given by that table; D and trimming were obtained from the DNA. The sample table lists 2 million to 2.5 million clones, approximately 95% of them with a count of one. The ten largest clones add up to 0.39% of the sample.

Healthy HIV-negative adults with no recently reported acute infections or vaccinations were included as donors. Only Caucasian adults living in Nashville, Tennessee, USA were represented among the donors. Magnetic negative selection was used to enrich CD4+ T cells, after which naive cells were positively selected on CD45RA and the negative fraction became the memory subset. Blood was collected by leukapheresis, and PBMCs were isolated by Ficoll-Histopaque density gradient centrifugation and then cryopreserved in liquid nitrogen vapor phase. Analytical flow cytometry was used to check the purity and quantity of each magnetically sorted T cell population. Each sorted fraction had its genomic DNA isolated and then quantified by UV absorbance on a Nanodrop 2000c.

The receptor chain draws on TRBV7-3 and TRBJ2-7; TRBD1 lines up with 9 middle nucleotides. Material: naive CD4+ T cells from PBMCs. The cell subset or site tag for this specimen amounts to: CD45RA+ positively selected. The receptor was derived from a man younger than 35 in good health. Some clones in this sample may be carry-over from other donors' samples. The nucleotide sequence is given as TGTGCCAGCAGCTTGGGGACAGGGAGCTCCTACGAGCAGTACTTC. It specifies CASSLGTGSSYEQYF.